The 13 T cell receptor beta chains given below trace back to one sample, sequenced in a study of memory CD4+ T cells and cytomegalovirus serostatus (dated by TCRdb to the late 2010s). Library construction relied on the immunoSEQ multiplex PCR assay. Drawn from immuneACCESS, this table holds only the in-frame rearrangements with V and J called that TCRdb kept. Clones are partly lost; checked studies trace under half to an unresolved V gene and leave the rest unexplained. The sample profile shows some 52,000 clones; more than 70% of them were found once. The ten top clones hold about 1.5% of the sample. Single viable CD3+CD4+CD8-CD45RO+ cells were sorted as memory CD4+ T cells on a FACSAria II. The specimen sequenced was memory CD4+ T cells from blood. These receptors originate from an adult in good health and CMV-seropositive.

This clone has only one observation. V usage is TRBV30 and J usage is TRBJ1-1; weak D call: TRBD1 (5 bases). CDR1 is GTSNPN and CDR2 is SVGIG in the germline V gene (reference sequence). There are 18 residues in the CDR3. The ends were cut back, 3 bases at V and 3 bases at J, with 26 bases in the middle. CDR3 region: CAWREPVRDLLRDTEAFF. Here the CDR3 DNA reads TGTGCCTGGAGGGAACCCGTCCGGGACCTATTGCGGGACACTGAAGCTTTCTTT.

The chain recombines TRBV6-5 with TRBJ2-7; maybe TRBD1 (7 bases). Germline CDR1 and CDR2: MNHEY and SVGAGI. The ends were cut back, 4 bases at V and 2 bases at J, with 15 bases in the middle. This CDR3 is 15 amino acids long. In nucleotides, the CDR3 is TGTGCCAGCAGTTCCTCAGGGGGGCCAACCTACGAGCAGTACTTC. Protein sequence: CASSSSGGPTYEQYF.

This clone was counted between two and nine times. The chain links TRBV4-1 to TRBJ1-1, with D possibly matching TRBD1 (6 bases). V lost 0 bases, J lost 11 bases, and 16 bases lay in between. This CDR3 region has 14 residues. Germline V lookup: CDR1 MGHRA, CDR2 YSYEKL. This CDR3 is CASSQDPHRAAAFF. CDR3 nucleotide sequence: TGCGCCAGCAGCCAAGATCCGCACAGGGCGGCGGCTTTCTTT.

The CDR3 DNA sequence: TGCGCCAGCCATGGACAGGGCCCCACCGCCGAGCAGTACTTC. It translates to CASHGQGPTAEQYF. The V gene is TRBV10-2, the J gene TRBJ2-7; 8 nucleotides match TRBD1. From germline, CDR1 is WSHSY and CDR2 SAAADI. The CDR3 loop spans 14 amino acids. V lost 8 bases, J lost 6 bases, and 12 bases stayed unmatched.

V and J are TRBV11-3 and TRBJ2-1; 8 nucleotides align to TRBD2. The length of the CDR3 is 13 residues. Trimming at V came to 2 bases and at J to 7 bases, leaving 1 base not matched to a gene. Germline lookup yields CDR1 SGHNT and CDR2 YENEEA. The CDR3 loop reads CASSLSGGNEQFF. DNA of the CDR3: TGTGCCAGCAGCTTATCGGGGGGGAATGAGCAGTTCTTC.

The chain employs TRBV9 and TRBJ2-5; TRBD1 aligns across 7 bases. V lost 2 bases, J lost 4 bases, and 8 bases stayed unmatched. This CDR3 has 15 amino acids. Germline values: CDR1 SGDLS, CDR2 YYNGEE. The CDR3 here is CASSVGTESRETQYF. CDR3 in DNA: TGTGCCAGCAGCGTTGGGACAGAGTCCAGAGAGACCCAGTACTTC.

The chain links TRBV5-4 to TRBJ2-2, with 8 bases fitting TRBD2. Germline V gene lookup returns CDR1 SGHNT and CDR2 YYREEE (reference sequence). J was trimmed by 1 base and V by 2 bases; bases with no gene match: 1. The CDR3 contains 15 residues. CDR3 sequence reads: CASSFSGVNTGELFF. The CDR3 DNA reads as TGTGCCAGCAGCTTTAGCGGGGTGAACACCGGGGAGCTGTTTTTT.

The table lists this clone with a few counts. V usage is TRBV30 and J usage is TRBJ2-2; the match to TRBD1 covers 12 bases. V shed 2 bases and J 7 bases; nucleotides not matched to a gene: 5. This CDR3 is 15 amino acids long. Germline-derived CDR1 and CDR2 are GTSNPN and SVGIG (reference sequence). CDR3 bases: TGTGCCTGGAGTCCCGGGACAGGGGGCGTCGGGGAGCTGTTTTTT. It specifies CAWSPGTGGVGELFF.

This clone turned up a few times. The chain is built from TRBV5-1 and TRBJ2-1, with 8 bases identical to TRBD2. Germline values: CDR1 SGHRS, CDR2 YFSETQ. The CDR3 has 18 residues. V trimming: 3 bases; J trimming: 6 bases; junction bases outside the gene matches: 17. Written as DNA, the CDR3 is TGCGCCAGCAGCTGGGCGGTATCGGGGGGGAGTTTTAGCAATGAGCAGTTCTTC. Amino acids: CASSWAVSGGSFSNEQFF.

This chain connects TRBV2 to TRBJ2-7; unclear D gene. Germline V CDR1 and CDR2: SNHLY, FYNNEI. This CDR3 contains 11 residues. V shed 6 bases and J shed 3 bases, with 6 bases lying between them. Written as DNA, the CDR3 is TGTGCCAGCAGAGAGGTCTACGAGCAGTACTTC. Amino acids: CASREVYEQYF.

The chain joins TRBV4-2 to TRBJ2-2; 7 bases line up with TRBD2. From germline, CDR1 is LGHNA and CDR2 YNFKEQ. Losses at the gene ends were 1 base for V and 4 bases for J; bases not matched to a gene: 6. The CDR3 loop spans 16 amino acids. CDR3 residues: CASSQGGGGPTGELFF. CDR3 nucleotides: TGTGCCAGCAGCCAAGGGGGGGGAGGACCCACCGGGGAGCTGTTTTTT.

This clone was detected only a few times. The chain employs TRBV30 and TRBJ1-1; D might be TRBD1 (5 bases). Trimming removed 2 bases at V and 8 bases at J, with 18 bases between. The CDR3 loop spans 14 amino acids. CDR1 and CDR2 from the germline V gene are GTSNPN and SVGIG (reference sequence). DNA of the CDR3: TGTGCCTGGAGTACACTTGGGGGAACCAAAGAAGCTTTCTTT. Encoded protein: CAWSTLGGTKEAFF. Full variable domain (missing parts from reference TRBV30 and TRBJ1-1): SQTIHQWPATLVQPVGSPLSLECTVEGTSNPNLYWYRQAAGRGLQLLFYSVGIGQISSEVPQNLSASRPQDRQFILSSKKLLLSDSGFYLCAWSTLGGTKEAFFGQGTRLTVV.

A few counts support this clone. The chain uses TRBV7-2 and TRBJ2-1, with a possible D match to TRBD1 (6 bases). The CDR3 sequence is 15 residues long. Germline V gives CDR1 SGHTA, CDR2 FQGNSA. V lost 3 bases, J lost 5 bases, and 14 bases lay in between. In nucleotides, the CDR3 is TGTGCCAGCAGCTTGACAGGAGCCGCCCACAATGAGCAGTTCTTC. It specifies CASSLTGAAHNEQFF.